The text below deals with one T cell receptor (beta chain). No antigen is known for it. Trimming removed 9 bases from V and 7 bases from J; junction bases left unmatched: 16. This CDR3 comprises 17 residues. Germline V gene lookup returns CDR1 SNHLY and CDR2 FYNNEI. This specimen belongs to a study of blood T cells in healthy people across ages. Study conclusions and caveats: Because sorting was not performed, PBMCs prevented conclusive naive versus antigen-experienced comparison.

A second roughly 6 to 11 cycle PCR used barcoded and J-beta primers. TCRdb redid the calling of the 5' RACE reads with MiXCR, one entry per CDR3 protein. The sample holds some 1,800,000 distinct CDR3 sequences, 35% to 50% seen once. This TCR came from a human donor in good health. The V and J genes are TRBV2 and TRBJ1-6; 9 nucleotides agree with TRBD1. The source material was blood. DNA of the CDR3: TGTGCCAGTGATTCTACCTCCGTGGGGACAGGGAATTCACCCCTCCACTTT. It yields the protein CASDSTSVGTGNSPLHF.